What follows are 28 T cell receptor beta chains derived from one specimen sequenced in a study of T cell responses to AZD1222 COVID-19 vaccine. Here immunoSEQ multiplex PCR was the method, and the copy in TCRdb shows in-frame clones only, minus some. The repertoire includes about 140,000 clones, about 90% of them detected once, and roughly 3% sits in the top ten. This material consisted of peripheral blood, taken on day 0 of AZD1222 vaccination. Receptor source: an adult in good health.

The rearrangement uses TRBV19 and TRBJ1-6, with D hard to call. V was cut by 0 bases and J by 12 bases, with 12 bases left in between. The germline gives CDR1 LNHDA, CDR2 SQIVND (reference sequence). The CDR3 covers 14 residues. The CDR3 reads CASSIEAAPGPLHF. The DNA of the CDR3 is TGTGCCAGTAGTATAGAGGCAGCCCCAGGACCCCTCCACTTT.

CDR3 amino acids: CASLESSLIFRGASSYNEQFF. The CDR3 nucleotides are TGTGCCAGCCTAGAAAGCAGTTTAATTTTTCGTGGGGCGAGCTCCTACAATGAGCAGTTCTTC. The chain links TRBV28 to TRBJ2-1; maybe TRBD1 (5 bases). The CDR3 has 21 residues. Germline values: CDR1 MDHEN, CDR2 SYDVKM. V was shortened by 8 bases and J by 0 bases, with 32 bases between the two germline ends.

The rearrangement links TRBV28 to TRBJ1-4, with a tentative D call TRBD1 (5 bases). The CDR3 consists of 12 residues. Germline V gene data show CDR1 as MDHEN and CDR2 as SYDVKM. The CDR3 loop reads CVASGANEKLFF. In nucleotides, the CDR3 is TGTGTCGCGTCGGGGGCTAATGAAAAACTGTTTTTT.

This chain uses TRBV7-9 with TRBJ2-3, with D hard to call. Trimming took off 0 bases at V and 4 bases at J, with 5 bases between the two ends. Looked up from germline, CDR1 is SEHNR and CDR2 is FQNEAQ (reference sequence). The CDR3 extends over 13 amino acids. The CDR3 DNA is TGTGCCAGCAGCTTAGCTGTCCCAGATACGCAGTATTTT. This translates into CASSLAVPDTQYF.

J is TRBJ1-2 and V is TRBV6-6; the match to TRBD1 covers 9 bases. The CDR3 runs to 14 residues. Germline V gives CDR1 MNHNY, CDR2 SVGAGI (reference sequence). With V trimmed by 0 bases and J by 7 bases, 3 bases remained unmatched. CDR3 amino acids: CASSYSDRGLGYTF. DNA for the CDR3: TGTGCCAGCAGTTACTCGGACAGGGGTCTTGGCTACACCTTC.

CDR3 sequence: CSVESGGTGDYEQYF. In nucleotides, the CDR3 is TGCAGCGTGGAATCCGGGGGGACAGGGGACTACGAGCAGTACTTC. The chain uses TRBV29-1 and TRBJ2-7; TRBD1 agrees at 10 bases. Germline V gene lookup returns CDR1 SQVTM and CDR2 ANQGSEA. V shed 6 bases, J shed 3 bases, and the junction held 11 bases outside the gene matches. This CDR3 contains 15 residues.

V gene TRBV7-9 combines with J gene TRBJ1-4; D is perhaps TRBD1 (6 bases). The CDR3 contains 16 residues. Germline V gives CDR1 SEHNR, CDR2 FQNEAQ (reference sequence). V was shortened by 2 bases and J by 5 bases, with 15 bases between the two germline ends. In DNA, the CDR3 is TGTGCCAGCAGCTTATTACAGGGCAGACAAAATGAAAAACTGTTTTTT. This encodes CASSLLQGRQNEKLFF.

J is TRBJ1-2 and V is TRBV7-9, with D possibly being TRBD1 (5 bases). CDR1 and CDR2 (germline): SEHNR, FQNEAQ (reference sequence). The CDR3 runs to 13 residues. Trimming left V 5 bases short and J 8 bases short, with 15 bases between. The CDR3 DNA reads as TGTGCCAGCAGCCGGGGGGAAAAAGAAGGCTACACCTTC. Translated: CASSRGEKEGYTF. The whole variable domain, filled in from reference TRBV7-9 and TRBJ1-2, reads DTGVSQNPRHKITKRGQNVTFRCDPISEHNRLYWYRQTLGQGPEFLTYFQNEAQLEKSRLLSDRFSAERPKGSFSTLEIQRTEQGDSAMYLCASSRGEKEGYTFGSGTRLTVV.

The CDR3 bases are TGCAGCGTAGGCGGGATTAACACCGGGGAGCTGTTTTTT. This encodes CSVGGINTGELFF. This rearrangement joins TRBV29-1 to TRBJ2-2; a weak D match, TRBD2 (6 bases). Trimming stripped 6 bases from V and 2 bases from J, with 10 bases between. There are 13 residues in the CDR3. Germline CDR1 SQVTM, CDR2 ANQGSEA.

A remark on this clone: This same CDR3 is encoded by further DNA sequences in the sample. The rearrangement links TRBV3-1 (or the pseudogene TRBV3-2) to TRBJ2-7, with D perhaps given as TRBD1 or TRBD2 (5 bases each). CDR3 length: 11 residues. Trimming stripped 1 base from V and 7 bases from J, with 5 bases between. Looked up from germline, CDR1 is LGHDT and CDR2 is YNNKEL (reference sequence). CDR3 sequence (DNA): TGTGCCAGCAGCCAAGGGGGGGAGCAGTACTTC. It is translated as CASSQGGEQYF.

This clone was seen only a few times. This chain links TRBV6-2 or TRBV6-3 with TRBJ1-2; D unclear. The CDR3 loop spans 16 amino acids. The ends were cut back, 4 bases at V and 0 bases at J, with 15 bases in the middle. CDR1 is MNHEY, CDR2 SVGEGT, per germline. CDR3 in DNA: TGTGCCAGCAGTTTAAGGGCCCCACATGCTAACTATGGCTACACCTTC. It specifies CASSLRAPHANYGYTF.

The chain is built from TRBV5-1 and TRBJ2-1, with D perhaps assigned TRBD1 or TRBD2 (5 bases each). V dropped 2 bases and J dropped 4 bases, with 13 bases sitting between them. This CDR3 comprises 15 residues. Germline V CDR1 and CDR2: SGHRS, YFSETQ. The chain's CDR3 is CASSLIRDGYNEQFF. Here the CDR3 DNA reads TGCGCCAGCAGCTTAATTAGGGACGGTTACAATGAGCAGTTCTTC.

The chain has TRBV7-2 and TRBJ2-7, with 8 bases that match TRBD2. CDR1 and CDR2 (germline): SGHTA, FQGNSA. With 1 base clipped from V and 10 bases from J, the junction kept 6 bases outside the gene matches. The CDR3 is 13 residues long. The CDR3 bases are TGTGCCAGCAGCTTAGTGAGAGCGGGAGATCAGTACTTC. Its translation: CASSLVRAGDQYF.

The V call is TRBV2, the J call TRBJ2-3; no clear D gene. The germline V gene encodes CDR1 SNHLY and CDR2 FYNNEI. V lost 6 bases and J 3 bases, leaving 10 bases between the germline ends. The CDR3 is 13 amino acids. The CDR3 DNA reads TGTGCCAGCAGCAAGTCGTCGACAGATACGCAGTATTTT. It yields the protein CASSKSSTDTQYF.

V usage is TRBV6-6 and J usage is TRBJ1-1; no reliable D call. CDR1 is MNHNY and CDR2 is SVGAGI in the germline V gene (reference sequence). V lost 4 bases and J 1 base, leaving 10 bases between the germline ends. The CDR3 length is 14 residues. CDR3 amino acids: CASSSLRANTEAFF. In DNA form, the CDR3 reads TGTGCCAGCAGTTCGTTAAGAGCGAACACTGAAGCTTTCTTT.

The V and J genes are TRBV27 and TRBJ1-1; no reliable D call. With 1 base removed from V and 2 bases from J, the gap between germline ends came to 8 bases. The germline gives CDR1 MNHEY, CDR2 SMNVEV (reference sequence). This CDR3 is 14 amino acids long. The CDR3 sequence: CASSLWDLNTEAFF. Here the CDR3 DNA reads TGTGCCAGCAGTTTATGGGATCTTAACACTGAAGCTTTCTTT.

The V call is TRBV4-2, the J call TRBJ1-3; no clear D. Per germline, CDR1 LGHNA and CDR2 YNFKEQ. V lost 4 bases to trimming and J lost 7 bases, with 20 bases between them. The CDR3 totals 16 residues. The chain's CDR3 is CASSRNGPGDSNTIYF. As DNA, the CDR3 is TGTGCCAGCAGCCGGAATGGACCGGGCGATTCGAACACCATATATTTT.

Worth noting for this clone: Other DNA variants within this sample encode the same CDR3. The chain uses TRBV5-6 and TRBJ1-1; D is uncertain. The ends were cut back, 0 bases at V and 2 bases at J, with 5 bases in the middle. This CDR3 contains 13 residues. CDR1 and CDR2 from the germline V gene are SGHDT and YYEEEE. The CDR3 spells CASSLGRNTEAFF. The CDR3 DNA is TGTGCCAGCAGCTTGGGAAGAAACACTGAAGCTTTCTTT.

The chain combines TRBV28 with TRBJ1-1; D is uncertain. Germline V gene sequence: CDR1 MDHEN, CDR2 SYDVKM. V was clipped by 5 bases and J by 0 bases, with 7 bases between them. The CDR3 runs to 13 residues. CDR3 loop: CASSTYLNTEAFF. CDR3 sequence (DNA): TGTGCCAGCAGTACGTATCTGAACACTGAAGCTTTCTTT.

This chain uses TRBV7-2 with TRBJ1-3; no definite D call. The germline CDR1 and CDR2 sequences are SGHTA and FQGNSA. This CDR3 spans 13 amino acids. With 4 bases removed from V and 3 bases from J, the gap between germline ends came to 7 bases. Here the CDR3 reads CASSSTVGNTIYF. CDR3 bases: TGTGCCAGCAGCTCTACAGTTGGAAACACCATATATTTT.

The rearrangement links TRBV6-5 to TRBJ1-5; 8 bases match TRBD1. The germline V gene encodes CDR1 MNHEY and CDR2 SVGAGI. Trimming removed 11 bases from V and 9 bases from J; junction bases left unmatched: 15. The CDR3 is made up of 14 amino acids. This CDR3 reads CAAKGPGQGGPQHF. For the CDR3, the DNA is TGTGCCGCGAAAGGACCCGGACAGGGAGGGCCCCAGCATTTT.

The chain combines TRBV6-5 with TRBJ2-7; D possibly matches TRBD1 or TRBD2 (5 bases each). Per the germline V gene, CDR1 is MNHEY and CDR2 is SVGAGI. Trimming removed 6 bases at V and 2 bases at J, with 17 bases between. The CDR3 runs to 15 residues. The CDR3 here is CASSPGAADPYEQYF. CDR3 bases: TGTGCCAGCAGCCCCGGGGCAGCGGATCCCTACGAGCAGTACTTC.

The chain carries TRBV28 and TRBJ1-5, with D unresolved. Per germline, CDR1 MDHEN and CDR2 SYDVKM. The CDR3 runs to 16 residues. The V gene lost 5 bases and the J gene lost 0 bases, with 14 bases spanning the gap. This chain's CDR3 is CASSPHPWDSNQPQHF. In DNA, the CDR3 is TGTGCCAGCAGTCCCCACCCTTGGGATAGCAATCAGCCCCAGCATTTT.

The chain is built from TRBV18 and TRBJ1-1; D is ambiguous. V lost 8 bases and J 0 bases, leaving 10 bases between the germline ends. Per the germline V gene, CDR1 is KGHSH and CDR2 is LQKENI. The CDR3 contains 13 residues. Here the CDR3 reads CASITKLNTEAFF. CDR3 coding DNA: TGTGCCAGCATCACGAAACTGAACACTGAAGCTTTCTTT.

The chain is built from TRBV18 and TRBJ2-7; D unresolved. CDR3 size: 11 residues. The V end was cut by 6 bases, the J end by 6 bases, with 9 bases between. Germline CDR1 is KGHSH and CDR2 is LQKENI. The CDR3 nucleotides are TGTGCCAGCTCCCGCGAAGTCGAGCAGTACTTC. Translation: CASSREVEQYF.

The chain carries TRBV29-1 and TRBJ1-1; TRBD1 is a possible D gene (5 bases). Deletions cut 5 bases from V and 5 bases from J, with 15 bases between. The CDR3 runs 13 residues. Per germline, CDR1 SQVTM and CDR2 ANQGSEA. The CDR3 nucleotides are TGCAGCGTTCTCAGGGACCGAACAACTGAAGCTTTCTTT. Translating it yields CSVLRDRTTEAFF.

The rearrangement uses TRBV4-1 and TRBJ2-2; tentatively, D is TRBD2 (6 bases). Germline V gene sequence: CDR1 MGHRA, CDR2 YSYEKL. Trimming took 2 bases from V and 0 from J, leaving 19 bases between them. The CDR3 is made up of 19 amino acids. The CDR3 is CASSQFHLATTSNTGELFF. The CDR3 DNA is TGCGCCAGCAGCCAATTCCACCTAGCGACCACCTCGAACACCGGGGAGCTGTTTTTT.

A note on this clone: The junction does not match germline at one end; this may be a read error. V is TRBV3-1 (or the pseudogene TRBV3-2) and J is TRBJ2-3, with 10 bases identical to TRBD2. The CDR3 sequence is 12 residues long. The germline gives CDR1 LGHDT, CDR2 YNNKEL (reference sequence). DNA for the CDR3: TGTGCCAGCAGCCCCGGGACTAGCGCTCCCCTTTTT. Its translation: CASSPGTSAPLF.